This paragraph covers one T cell receptor (beta chain) sequence. Its antigen is unidentified. At one of its ends the junction is not consistent with the germline gene, which may arise from a read error. TCRdb keeps only in-frame clones here, not all; method: immunoSEQ multiplex PCR. The sample includes about 75,000 clones, about 90% of them seen just once. These data come from a study of OX40 agonist ivuxolimab in advanced cancers. The germline CDR1 and CDR2 sequences are KGHSH and LQKENI. The CDR3 runs 16 residues. General study findings and limits: There was clonal expansion of CD4+ and CD8+ blood T cells by week 6 at 0.1 to 3.0 mg/kg. There were, on average, more expanded clones in CD8+ T cells than in CD4+.

The rearrangement joins TRBV18 to TRBJ2-1; 13 bases agree with TRBD2. The receptor was derived from an adult with an advanced solid tumor such as melanoma, head and neck, liver or kidney cancer. The input for sequencing was CD4+ or CD8+ T cells sorted from blood, taken in a trial of the OX40 agonist ivuxolimab. DNA of the CDR3: TGTGCCAGCTCACTCCCGGGACTAGCGGGGTACAGTGAGCAGTTCTTC. Its protein product is CASSLPGLAGYSEQFF.